A selection of T cell receptor beta chains follows, all from one sample in a study of graft-versus-host responses after intestinal transplantation. These receptors have no known antigen. TCRdb's copy holds only in-frame clones and misses some; the assay was immunoSEQ multiplex PCR. The sample includes about 92,000 clones, roughly four fifths seen only once; the top ten take 15% to 20%. Specimen: unstimulated CD8+ T cells sorted from spleen or lymph node cells, collected before intestinal transplant. The receptors were sampled from a human donor who received an intestinal transplant. Both conserved end residues are part of each CDR3. Fields, in order: D gene, J gene, V gene, clone size, CDR3 DNA, CDR3 protein. D genes are given only for firm matches. Clone sizes are given selectively: once, few, many, or a class where the clone is expanded.

D: NA
J: TRBJ2-5
V: TRBV5-1
size: NA
DNA: TGCGCCAGCAGCTTGAGAGGGGCCGAAGAGACCCAGTACTTC
CDR3: CASSLRGAEETQYF

D: NA
J: TRBJ2-3
V: TRBV28
size: NA
DNA: TGTGCCAGCAGGCTAAGCCTAGCTTTCACAGATACGCAGTATTTT
CDR3: CASRLSLAFTDTQYF

D: NA
J: TRBJ2-3
V: TRBV9
size: NA
DNA: TGTGCCAGCAGCGTAGAAGTCAGGCCCACAGATACGCAGTATTTT
CDR3: CASSVEVRPTDTQYF

D: NA
J: TRBJ1-1
V: TRBV28
size: NA
DNA: TGTGCCAGCAGGGACAGTAACACTGAAGCTTTCTTT
CDR3: CASRDSNTEAFF

D: TRBD2
J: TRBJ2-5
V: TRBV5-1
size: NA
DNA: TGCGCCAGCAGCTGGGGACTAGCGGGAGGAGAGACCCAGTACTTC
CDR3: CASSWGLAGGETQYF

D: TRBD1
J: TRBJ2-7
V: TRBV9
size: NA
DNA: TGTGCCAGCAATTCGGGACAGGGGTACGAGCAGTACTTC
CDR3: CASNSGQGYEQYF

D: TRBD1
J: TRBJ1-4
V: TRBV5-1
size: few
DNA: TGCGCCAGCAGCTTTGAGGGCAGGGGGTCAACTAATGAAAAACTGTTTTTT
CDR3: CASSFEGRGSTNEKLFF

D: TRBD2
J: TRBJ2-3
V: TRBV9
size: few
DNA: TGTGCCAGCAGCGTACGAGCGGGAGGGCCTGTAGATACGCAGTATTTT
CDR3: CASSVRAGGPVDTQYF

D: TRBD1
J: TRBJ2-7
V: TRBV4-2
size: NA
DNA: TGTGCCAGCAGCCAAGAAACAGGGGGCGAGTACGAGCAGTACTTC
CDR3: CASSQETGGEYEQYF

D: TRBD2
J: TRBJ2-7
V: TRBV7-3
size: NA
DNA: TGTGCCAGCAGCTTATCAGCGGGAGAGGCTTCCTACGAGCAGTACTTC
CDR3: CASSLSAGEASYEQYF

D: NA
J: TRBJ2-7
V: TRBV5-1
size: NA
DNA: TGCGCCAGCAGCTTGTTCGGGGCAGGGGACCCAGACGAGCAGTACTTC
CDR3: CASSLFGAGDPDEQYF

D: NA
J: TRBJ1-2
V: TRBV4-1
size: NA
DNA: TGCGCCAGCAGCCAGGACAGTTATGGCTACACCTTC
CDR3: CASSQDSYGYTF

D: NA
J: TRBJ2-5
V: TRBV7-9
size: once
DNA: TGTGCCAGCAGCCCGACCGATTACGAAGAGACCCAGTACTTC
CDR3: CASSPTDYEETQYF

D: NA
J: TRBJ2-7
V: TRBV27
size: NA
DNA: TGTGCCAGCGGTTACGATCAGTACGAGCAGTACTTC
CDR3: CASGYDQYEQYF

D: NA
J: TRBJ1-6
V: TRBV13
size: few
DNA: TGTGCCAGCAGCTTACGCGGCAATAGACCCCTCCACTTT
CDR3: CASSLRGNRPLHF

D: TRBD1
J: TRBJ2-7
V: TRBV25-1
size: NA
DNA: TGTGCCAGCAGTGCGGGACAGTACTACGAGCAGTACTTC
CDR3: CASSAGQYYEQYF

D: NA
J: TRBJ2-3
V: TRBV27
size: once
DNA: TGTGCCAGCAGTTTGGGAACAGATACGCAGTATTTT
CDR3: CASSLGTDTQYF

D: TRBD1
J: TRBJ2-7
V: TRBV30
size: NA
DNA: TGTGCCTGGAGTGTATTGACAGGGGCCCCCTACGAGCAGTACTTC
CDR3: CAWSVLTGAPYEQYF

D: NA
J: TRBJ2-7
V: TRBV6-5
size: once
DNA: TGTGCCAGCAGCCCCGGGTCCTATGAGCAGTACTTC
CDR3: CASSPGSYEQYF

D: NA
J: TRBJ1-6
V: TRBV13
size: NA
DNA: TGTGCCAGCAGGGTCCTCGATTCACCCCTCCACTTT
CDR3: CASRVLDSPLHF

D: NA
J: TRBJ2-7
V: TRBV27
size: NA
DNA: TGTGCCAGCAGTTTAGTCCAGGACTACGAGCAGTACTTC
CDR3: CASSLVQDYEQYF

D: NA
J: TRBJ1-1
V: TRBV14
size: NA
DNA: TGTGCCAGCAGCCTTGTGGGGGGTGAAGCTTTCTTT
CDR3: CASSLVGGEAFF

D: TRBD1
J: TRBJ1-1
V: TRBV27
size: NA
DNA: TGTGCCAGCAGTTTCCCGACAGGGGAGGCTTTCTTT
CDR3: CASSFPTGEAFF

D: TRBD1
J: TRBJ1-2
V: TRBV9
size: NA
DNA: TGTGCCAGCAGCGTAGGAGGGGGCGGCTATGGCTACACCTTC
CDR3: CASSVGGGGYGYTF

D: NA
J: TRBJ1-5
V: TRBV27
size: NA
DNA: TGTGCCAGCAGCCCCGTTGGGGACCGTAATCAGCCCCAGCATTTT
CDR3: CASSPVGDRNQPQHF

D: NA
J: TRBJ2-5
V: TRBV19
size: NA
DNA: TGTGCCAGTAGTATAGTGTTCAGCGGTCAAGAGACCCAGTACTTC
CDR3: CASSIVFSGQETQYF

D: TRBD1
J: TRBJ1-2
V: TRBV2
size: few
DNA: TGTGCCAGCAGTTCGACAGGGGGCTATGGCTACACCTTC
CDR3: CASSSTGGYGYTF

D: NA
J: TRBJ1-1
V: TRBV20-1
size: NA
DNA: TGCAGTGCTAGAGAATGGGCTGAAGCTTTCTTT
CDR3: CSAREWAEAFF

D: NA
J: TRBJ1-5
V: TRBV4-1
size: NA
DNA: TGCGCCAGCAGCCCCGGGACAAACAGCAATCAGCCCCAGCATTTT
CDR3: CASSPGTNSNQPQHF

D: NA
J: TRBJ1-2
V: TRBV9
size: NA
DNA: TGTGCCAGCAGCGGAGACTCTACTAACTATGGCTACACCTTC
CDR3: CASSGDSTNYGYTF

D: NA
J: TRBJ1-5
V: TRBV28
size: NA
DNA: TGTGCCACCCTTAGACAGATGGTGGGCAATCAGCCCCAGCATTTT
CDR3: CATLRQMVGNQPQHF

D: NA
J: TRBJ2-5
V: TRBV6-5
size: NA
DNA: TGTGCCAGCGGTCTGGGGGAGACCCAGTACTTC
CDR3: CASGLGETQYF

D: TRBD1
J: TRBJ1-6
V: TRBV7-9
size: NA
DNA: TGTGCCAGCAGCTTGGCAGGGGGGGATTCACCCCTCCACTTT
CDR3: CASSLAGGDSPLHF

D: TRBD2
J: TRBJ2-5
V: TRBV9
size: NA
DNA: TGTGCCAGCAGCGTAGGACTAGCGGGGGGGCCCGGGGAGACCCAGTACTTC
CDR3: CASSVGLAGGPGETQYF

D: NA
J: TRBJ1-2
V: TRBV9
size: NA
DNA: TGTGCCAGCAGCCCCGAGGATCATTATGGCTACACCTTC
CDR3: CASSPEDHYGYTF

D: NA
J: TRBJ1-2
V: TRBV19
size: NA
DNA: TGTGCCAGTAGTGATTTGGGGACACCGTGGGGCTACACCTTC
CDR3: CASSDLGTPWGYTF